The T cell receptor (beta chain) under discussion was sequenced for a study of T cell responses to AZD1222 COVID-19 vaccine. The study, taken as a whole, reports: Targets within unmutated variant regions were reportedly found for nearly half of spike-specific TCRs. Repertoires were collected only later (after the peak T cell response had occurred).

From germline, CDR1 is SGHTA and CDR2 FQGNSA. The CDR3 sequence is 17 residues long. V shed 1 base, J shed 7 bases, and the junction held 13 bases outside the gene matches. Repertoires were generated with immunoSEQ multiplex PCR, while TCRdb's copy carries only in-frame clones and drops some. The sample records approximately 130,000 clones, around 88% being singletons. About this clone: Its matching antigen is unknown.

This specimen consisted of peripheral blood, obtained on day 0 of MenACWY control vaccination. J is TRBJ2-7 and V is TRBV7-2; TRBD2 aligns across 10 bases. This receptor was identified in an adult in good health. The CDR3 nucleotides read TGTGCCAGCAGCTTAGATGCGGTAGCGGGAGGTTTTCGGGAGCAGTACTTC. Translating gives CASSLDAVAGGFREQYF. Full variable domain (rest looked up from reference TRBV7-2 and TRBJ2-7): GAGVSQSPSNKVTEKGKDVELRCDPISGHTALYWYRQSLGQGLEFLIYFQGNSAPDKSGLPSDRFSAERTGGSVSTLTIQRTQQEDSAVYLCASSLDAVAGGFREQYFGPGTRLTVT.